These T cell receptor beta chains were read from a single sample in a study of CD8 T cells in ankylosing spondylitis. MiXCR, run by TCRdb on the 5' RACE reads, gives a single entry per CDR3 protein. The sample consists of approximately 540,000 distinct CDR3 sequences, roughly 13% of them appearing once. The sample comprised blood, either unsorted or a sorted T cell fraction (not recorded which). The receptors originated from a male donor with ankylosing spondylitis. The CDR3 runs from the conserved cysteine through the conserved F or W. The order of the fields is V gene, clone size, J gene, D gene, CDR3 protein, CDR3 DNA. A D gene is named only where the DNA matches it firmly. Clone size is stated in some rows and not others, as once, few, many or a class when expanded.

TRBV7-9	.	TRBJ2-3	TRBD2	CASSLGQGTRSRTQYF	TGTGCCAGCAGCTTAGGTCAGGGGACTAGATCAAGAACGCAGTATTTT
TRBV5-6	.	TRBJ2-5	.	CASSGLPRGETQYF	TGTGCCAGCAGCGGTCTGCCGAGAGGCGAGACCCAGTACTTC
TRBV7-9	.	TRBJ2-7	.	CASSLGVSATYEQYF	TGTGCCAGCAGCTTAGGAGTTAGCGCGACCTACGAGCAGTACTTC
TRBV20-1	.	TRBJ2-2	.	CSARGDTGTGELFF	TGCAGTGCTAGAGGGGACACAGGGACCGGGGAGCTGTTTTTT
TRBV20-1	.	TRBJ2-4	TRBD1	CSSGQGTSKNIQYF	TGCAGCTCTGGACAGGGGACGTCCAAAAACATTCAGTACTTC
TRBV6-2/TRBV6-3	many	TRBJ2-7	.	CASSPRGRSRYYEQYF	TGTGCCAGCAGTCCTAGGGGCCGAAGCCGCTACTACGAGCAGTACTTC
TRBV5-8	.	TRBJ2-5	TRBD2	CASSGPLAGAKTQYF	TGTGCCAGCAGCGGACCTCTAGCGGGAGCAAAGACCCAGTACTTC
TRBV24-1	many	TRBJ1-1	.	CATRDRTQGTEAFF	TGTGCCACCAGGGACCGGACCCAAGGCACTGAAGCTTTCTTT
TRBV29-1	.	TRBJ2-5	.	CSVALSGETQYF	TGCAGCGTTGCATTAAGTGGGGAGACCCAGTACTTC
TRBV7-9	few	TRBJ1-4	TRBD1	CASSLGITGANEKLFF	TGTGCCAGCAGCTTAGGTATAACAGGGGCGAATGAAAAACTGTTTTTT
TRBV20-1	.	TRBJ2-1	.	CSASEQISYNEQFF	TGCAGTGCTAGCGAACAAATCTCCTACAATGAGCAGTTCTTC
TRBV19	once	TRBJ2-6	TRBD1	CASSPLPGTGYSSGANVLTF	TGTGCCAGTAGCCCTCTCCCCGGGACAGGGTATAGCTCTGGGGCCAACGTCCTGACTTTC
TRBV7-2	.	TRBJ2-1	.	CASSLWANSYNEQFF	TGTGCCAGCAGCTTATGGGCGAACTCCTACAATGAGCAGTTCTTC
TRBV20-1	.	TRBJ2-7	TRBD1	CSARATGSYEQYF	TGCAGTGCTAGAGCGACAGGGTCCTACGAGCAGTACTTC
TRBV20-1	.	TRBJ2-7	.	CSARDRVGRVSYEQYF	TGCAGTGCTAGAGACCGTGTTGGCAGGGTGTCCTACGAGCAGTACTTC
TRBV12-3/TRBV12-4	.	TRBJ2-7	.	CASSPKFSFEGEQYF	TGTGCCAGCAGCCCAAAGTTCAGCTTCGAGGGTGAGCAGTACTTC
TRBV5-1	.	TRBJ2-5	TRBD2	CASSPGLADGETQYF	TGCGCCAGCAGCCCGGGACTAGCCGACGGGGAGACCCAGTACTTC
TRBV20-1	few	TRBJ2-3	TRBD2	CSARATSGPRTTDTQYF	TGCAGTGCTAGAGCCACTAGCGGGCCCCGGACCACAGATACGCAGTATTTT
TRBV15	.	TRBJ2-4	.	CATSSSPVAKNIQYF	TGTGCCACCAGCAGCTCCCCAGTAGCCAAAAACATTCAGTACTTC
TRBV5-1	.	TRBJ2-2	TRBD1	CASSSWTGAPGELFF	TGCGCCAGCAGCTCCTGGACAGGGGCCCCCGGGGAGCTGTTTTTT
TRBV28	.	TRBJ1-1	TRBD1	CASSRARGQGRVTEAFF	TGTGCCAGCAGTCGTGCCCGGGGACAGGGAAGGGTCACTGAAGCTTTCTTT
TRBV24-1	few	TRBJ1-1	.	CATSEGGNTEAFF	TGTGCCACCAGTGAAGGGGGAAACACTGAAGCTTTCTTT
TRBV20-1	.	TRBJ1-1	.	CSAFVADGPAFF	TGCAGTGCCTTCGTCGCGGACGGTCCCGCTTTCTTT
TRBV3-1	few	TRBJ2-3	TRBD2	CASSRLTSGSTDTQYF	TGTGCCAGCAGCCGGCTGACTAGCGGCAGCACAGATACGCAGTATTTT
TRBV18	.	TRBJ1-2	.	CASSPEGRNGYTF	TGTGCCAGCTCACCAGAAGGGAGGAATGGCTACACCTTC
TRBV4-1	few	TRBJ1-1	.	CASSQGSRVGLNTEAFF	TGCGCCAGCAGCCAAGGGTCCAGGGTCGGGTTGAACACTGAAGCTTTCTTT
TRBV7-6	.	TRBJ2-5	.	CASSPYGGQLETQYF	TGTGCCAGCAGCCCGTACGGGGGTCAATTAGAGACCCAGTACTTC
TRBV7-2	.	TRBJ2-1	.	CASSLAASFYNEQFF	TGTGCCAGCAGCTTAGCGGCCAGCTTCTACAATGAGCAGTTCTTC
TRBV5-1	many	TRBJ2-3	TRBD2	CASSLTSGRTDTQYF	TGCGCCAGCAGCTTGACTAGCGGGAGGACAGATACGCAGTATTTT
TRBV21-1	few	TRBJ1-2	.	CASSKAGSLGRGDGYGYTF	TGTGCCAGCAGCAAAGCAGGGTCGTTAGGGAGAGGGGACGGCTATGGCTACACCTTC
TRBV20-1	few	TRBJ1-1	.	CSARDAPTVNTEAFF	TGCAGTGCTAGAGATGCCCCGACAGTTAACACTGAAGCTTTCTTT
TRBV2	many	TRBJ2-2	TRBD2	CASKGLAGGPNTGELFF	TGTGCCAGCAAGGGACTAGCGGGAGGGCCGAATACCGGGGAGCTGTTTTTT
TRBV5-1	many	TRBJ2-3	.	CASSLVFAESTDTQYF	TGCGCCAGCAGCTTGGTCTTTGCGGAGAGCACAGATACGCAGTATTTT
TRBV20-1	many	TRBJ1-6	TRBD1	CSAPRTGGYNSPLHF	TGCAGTGCTCCCCGGACAGGGGGCTATAATTCACCCCTCCACTTT
TRBV12-3/TRBV12-4	.	TRBJ2-2	TRBD1	CASSLRGGAGTGELFF	TGTGCCAGCAGTTTACGAGGGGGCGCAGGAACCGGGGAGCTGTTTTTT
TRBV19	.	TRBJ2-6	TRBD1	CASSTTGTGAWGANVLTF	TGTGCCAGTAGTACGACCGGGACAGGGGCCTGGGGGGCCAACGTCCTGACTTTC
TRBV20-1	.	TRBJ2-7	.	CSARDRRRPYEQYF	TGCAGTGCTAGAGATCGCAGGCGACCCTACGAGCAGTACTTC
TRBV10-3	many	TRBJ2-7	TRBD2	CAISERTGLAGISYEQYF	TGTGCCATCAGTGAGCGAACGGGACTAGCGGGGATATCCTACGAGCAGTACTTC
TRBV20-1	many	TRBJ2-3	.	CSAGRGLGTEDTQYF	TGCAGTGCTGGCCGGGGGTTAGGAACCGAAGATACGCAGTATTTT
TRBV20-1	.	TRBJ1-1	TRBD1	CSARARTGNTEAFF	TGCAGTGCTAGAGCAAGGACAGGGAACACTGAAGCTTTCTTT
TRBV19	few	TRBJ1-5	TRBD1	CATSLEGAKPQHF	TGTGCCACTTCCCTGGAGGGGGCCAAGCCCCAGCATTTT
TRBV10-2	.	TRBJ2-1	TRBD2	CASSENGRAAEQFF	TGCGCCAGCAGTGAAAACGGGAGGGCCGCTGAGCAGTTCTTC
TRBV20-1	few	TRBJ2-1	.	CSAKGPRSLYNEQFF	TGCAGTGCTAAGGGACCCCGCTCCCTTTACAATGAGCAGTTCTTC
TRBV7-9	few	TRBJ2-1	.	CASSLGGRMNEQFF	TGTGCCAGCAGCTTAGGAGGGAGGATGAATGAGCAGTTCTTC
TRBV24-1	many	TRBJ2-1	TRBD2	CATSDSGTSGYNEQFF	TGTGCCACCAGTGATTCCGGGACTAGCGGCTACAATGAGCAGTTCTTC
TRBV20-1	many	TRBJ2-2	TRBD2	CSARPLAGGDTGTGELFF	TGCAGTGCTAGACCACTAGCGGGAGGGGATACGGGCACCGGGGAGCTGTTTTTT
TRBV11-3	once	TRBJ2-3	.	CASSPRLVPNTQYF	TGTGCCAGCAGCCCCCGCCTTGTTCCAAATACGCAGTATTTT
TRBV20-1	few	TRBJ2-1	.	CSARGLAGLNNEQFF	TGCAGTGCTCGCGGCCTCGCGGGCCTTAACAATGAGCAGTTCTTC
TRBV14	.	TRBJ1-2	TRBD1	CASSQLDRGHYGYTF	TGTGCCAGCAGCCAGCTTGACAGGGGTCACTATGGCTACACCTTC
TRBV3-1	.	TRBJ2-3	.	CASSGVGGDTQYF	TGTGCCAGCAGCGGTGTAGGAGGTGATACGCAGTATTTT
TRBV5-1	.	TRBJ1-4	.	CASSLNIPTNEKLFF	TGCGCCAGCAGCTTGAATATTCCGACTAATGAAAAACTGTTTTTT
TRBV5-1	many	TRBJ2-3	.	CASSLQGSTDTQYF	TGCGCCAGCAGCTTGCAGGGGAGCACAGATACGCAGTATTTT
TRBV6-1	.	TRBJ2-3	TRBD2	CASSRGTSGYTQYF	TGTGCCAGCAGTCGGGGGACTAGCGGTTATACGCAGTATTTT